This passage covers 10 T cell receptor beta chains from one sample sequenced in a study of TIL therapy for anti-PD-1-resistant metastatic lung cancer. Regarding time point: pre-treatment sample, taken before nivolumab and TIL therapy. The libraries were made with immunoSEQ v3. Repertoires were generated with immunoSEQ multiplex PCR, while TCRdb's copy carries only in-frame clones and drops some. The profile shows tens of thousands of clones, roughly 85% of them singletons. This specimen was blood, taken at baseline. The receptors were sampled from a man in his sixties or seventies with non-small cell lung cancer.

The V and J genes are TRBV9 and TRBJ2-3; a possible D gene is TRBD2 (6 bases). The CDR3 runs to 16 residues. Germline loops: CDR1 SGDLS, CDR2 YYNGEE. V was pared by 0 bases and J by 5 bases, with 16 bases between. The CDR3 region has the DNA TGTGCCAGCAGCGTAGCGGGGACCCCCGGGGGAGATACGCAGTATTTT. It is translated as CASSVAGTPGGDTQYF.

V and J are TRBV30 and TRBJ1-2; 7 bases align to TRBD1. CDR3 size: 13 residues. Germline CDR1 is GTSNPN and CDR2 is SVGIG (reference sequence). J was trimmed by 5 bases and V by 4 bases; bases with no gene match: 7. The CDR3 nucleotides are TGTGCCTGGACCCGGGACAGCGCTTATGGCTACACCTTC. This encodes CAWTRDSAYGYTF. Full variable domain (rest looked up from reference TRBV30 and TRBJ1-2): SQTIHQWPATLVQPVGSPLSLECTVEGTSNPNLYWYRQAAGRGLQLLFYSVGIGQISSEVPQNLSASRPQDRQFILSSKKLLLSDSGFYLCAWTRDSAYGYTFGSGTRLTVV.

By share, this clone ranks as medium-sized (0.01 to 0.1%). The rearrangement links TRBV18 to TRBJ2-7; D is undetermined. The CDR3 totals 14 residues. Trimming removed 1 base from V and 1 base from J, with 8 bases in between. Germline CDR1 and CDR2: KGHSH and LQKENI. The CDR3 here is CASSPLAGSYEQYF. The CDR3 bases are TGTGCCAGCTCACCACTGGCAGGATCCTACGAGCAGTACTTC.

The V call is TRBV11-2, the J call TRBJ2-2, with 7 bases aligning to TRBD1. This CDR3 is 17 amino acids long. Germline CDR1 SGHAT, CDR2 FQNNGV. V lost 2 bases and J lost 4; bases outside the gene matches: 10. CDR3 bases: TGTGCCAGCAGCTTATTTCAGGGGGTCTCCCTCACCGGGGAGCTGTTTTTT. It encodes CASSLFQGVSLTGELFF. Drawing the rest from reference TRBV11-2 and TRBJ2-2, the complete variable domain is EAGVAQSPRYKIIEKRQSVAFWCNPISGHATLYWYQQILGQGPKLLIQFQNNGVVDDSQLPKDRFSAERLKGVDSTLKIQPAKLEDSAVYLCASSLFQGVSLTGELFFGEGSRLTVL.

This chain uses TRBV5-1 with TRBJ1-3; possibly TRBD1 for D (5 bases). Germline CDR1 is SGHRS and CDR2 is YFSETQ. This CDR3 comprises 14 residues. V shed 4 bases and J shed 2 bases, with 10 bases lying between them. CDR3 sequence reads: CASSAGGTGNTIYF. The CDR3 bases are TGCGCCAGCAGCGCCGGGGGTACTGGAAACACCATATATTTT.

The gene calls are TRBV4-1 and TRBJ2-1; possibly TRBD1 for D (5 bases). This CDR3 region has 14 residues. V lost 0 bases and J 4 bases, leaving 7 bases between the germline ends. Germline CDR1 and CDR2: MGHRA and YSYEKL. This CDR3 reads CASSQDTGYNEQFF. DNA for the CDR3: TGCGCCAGCAGCCAAGATACAGGTTACAATGAGCAGTTCTTC.

The chain couples TRBV6-5 to TRBJ2-7, with TRBD1 matching 12 bases. Germline CDR1 is MNHEY and CDR2 is SVGAGI. The V and J ends lost 9 bases and 5 bases, in that order; junction bases with no gene match: 11. The CDR3 runs to 15 residues. CDR3 amino acids: CASPTFGTGGDEQYF. The CDR3 bases are TGTGCCAGTCCAACCTTCGGGACAGGGGGCGACGAGCAGTACTTC.

The V and J genes are TRBV27 and TRBJ1-1; D is perhaps TRBD1 (5 bases). This CDR3 has 13 residues. V was cut by 2 bases and J by 3 bases, with 7 bases left in between. Germline lookup yields CDR1 MNHEY and CDR2 SMNVEV (reference sequence). The CDR3 loop is CASSLQGYTEAFF. The CDR3 region has the DNA TGTGCCAGCAGTTTACAGGGCTACACTGAAGCTTTCTTT.

The chain is built from TRBV10-3 and TRBJ2-3; D call uncertain. The CDR3 length is 16 residues. Between the trimmed V and J ends, which lost 4 bases and 2 bases, there was a span of 16 bases. The V gene's germline CDR1 is ENHRY and CDR2 SYGVKD. The CDR3 bases are TGTGCCATCAGTGCGTCCCTGACACAACTCACAGATACGCAGTATTTT. The encoded protein is CAISASLTQLTDTQYF.

The V call is TRBV4-1, the J call TRBJ2-7; 8 bases are shared with TRBD1. The CDR3 sequence is 16 residues long. V lost 4 bases to trimming and J lost 1 base; unmatched junction nucleotides: 9. The germline V gene encodes CDR1 MGHRA and CDR2 YSYEKL. CDR3 in amino acids: CASSPGQGKTSYEQYF. The CDR3 DNA reads as TGCGCCAGCAGCCCCGGACAGGGCAAAACATCCTACGAGCAGTACTTC.